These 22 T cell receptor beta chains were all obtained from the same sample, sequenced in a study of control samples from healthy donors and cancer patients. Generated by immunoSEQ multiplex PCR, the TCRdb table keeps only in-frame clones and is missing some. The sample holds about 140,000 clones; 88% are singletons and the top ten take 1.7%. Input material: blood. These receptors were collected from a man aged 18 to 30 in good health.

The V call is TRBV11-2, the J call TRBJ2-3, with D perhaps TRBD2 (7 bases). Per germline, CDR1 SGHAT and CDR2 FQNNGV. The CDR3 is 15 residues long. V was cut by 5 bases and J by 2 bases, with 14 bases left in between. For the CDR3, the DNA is TGTGCCAGCAGCATAACGGGGGGCTCCACAGATACGCAGTATTTT. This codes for CASSITGGSTDTQYF.

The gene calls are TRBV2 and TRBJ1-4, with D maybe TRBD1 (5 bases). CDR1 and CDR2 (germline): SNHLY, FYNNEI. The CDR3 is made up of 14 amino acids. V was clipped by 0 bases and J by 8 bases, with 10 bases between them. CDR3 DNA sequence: TGTGCCAGCAGTGAAGCCGGGGGGAGCGAAAAACTGTTTTTT. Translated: CASSEAGGSEKLFF.

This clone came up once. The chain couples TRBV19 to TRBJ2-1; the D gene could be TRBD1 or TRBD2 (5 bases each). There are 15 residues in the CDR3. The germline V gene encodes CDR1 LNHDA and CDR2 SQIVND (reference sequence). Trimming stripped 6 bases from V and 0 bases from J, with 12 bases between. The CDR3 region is CASRRDGSSYNEQFF. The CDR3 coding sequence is TGTGCCAGTAGACGGGACGGAAGCTCCTACAATGAGCAGTTCTTC.

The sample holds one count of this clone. The CDR3 region is CASSARAGPYNEQFF. CDR3 nucleotide sequence: TGTGCCAGCAGTGCCCGCGCGGGTCCCTACAATGAGCAGTTCTTC. The genes are TRBV27 and TRBJ2-1; a weak D match, TRBD2 (5 bases). V lost 5 bases and J lost 2, with 13 bases in between. CDR1 is MNHEY and CDR2 is SMNVEV in the germline V gene (reference sequence). The CDR3 sequence is 15 residues long.

The CDR3 sequence is CASGVGGIYEQYF. CDR3 bases: TGTGCCAGTGGTGTTGGGGGTATCTACGAGCAGTACTTC. The chain uses TRBV19 and TRBJ2-7; perhaps D is TRBD1 or TRBD2 (5 bases each). Germline V gives CDR1 LNHDA, CDR2 SQIVND (reference sequence). CDR3 size: 13 residues. With 8 bases removed from V and 3 bases from J, the gap between germline ends came to 14 bases. The complete variable domain, with remaining parts taken from reference TRBV19 and TRBJ2-7, reads DGGITQSPKYLFRKEGQNVTLSCEQNLNHDAMYWYRQDPGQGLRLIYYSQIVNDFQKGDIAEGYSVSREKKESFPLTVTSAQKNPTAFYLCASGVGGIYEQYFGPGTRLTVT.

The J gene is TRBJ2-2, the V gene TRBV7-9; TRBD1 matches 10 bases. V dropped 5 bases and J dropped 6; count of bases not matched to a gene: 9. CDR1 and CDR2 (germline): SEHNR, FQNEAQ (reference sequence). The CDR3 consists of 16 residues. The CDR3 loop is CASSPRDRGFPGELFF. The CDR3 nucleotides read TGTGCCAGCAGCCCTAGGGACAGGGGATTCCCCGGGGAGCTGTTTTTT.

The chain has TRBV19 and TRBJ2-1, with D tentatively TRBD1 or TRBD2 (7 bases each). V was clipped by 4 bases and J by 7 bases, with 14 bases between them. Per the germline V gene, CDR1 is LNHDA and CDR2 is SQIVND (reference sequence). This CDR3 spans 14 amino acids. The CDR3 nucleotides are TGTGCCAGTAGTAAGGGGCAGGGGGGGAATGAGCAGTTCTTC. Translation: CASSKGQGGNEQFF.

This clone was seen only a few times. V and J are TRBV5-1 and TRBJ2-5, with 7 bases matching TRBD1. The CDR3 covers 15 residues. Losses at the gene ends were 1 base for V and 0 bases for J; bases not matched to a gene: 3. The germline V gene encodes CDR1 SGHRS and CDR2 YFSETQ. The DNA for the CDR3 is TGCGCCAGCAGCTTGATGGGACAGAACCAAGAGACCCAGTACTTC. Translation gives CASSLMGQNQETQYF.

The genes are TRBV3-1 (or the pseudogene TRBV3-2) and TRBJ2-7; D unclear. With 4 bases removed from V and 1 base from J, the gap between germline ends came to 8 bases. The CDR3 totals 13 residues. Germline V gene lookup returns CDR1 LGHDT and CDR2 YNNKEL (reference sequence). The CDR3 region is CASSPGPSYEQYF. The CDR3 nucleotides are TGTGCCAGCAGCCCTGGGCCTTCCTACGAGCAGTACTTC.

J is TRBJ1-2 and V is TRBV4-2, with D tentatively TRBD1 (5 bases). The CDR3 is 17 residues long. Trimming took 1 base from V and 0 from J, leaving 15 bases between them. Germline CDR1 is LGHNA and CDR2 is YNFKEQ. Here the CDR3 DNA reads TGTGCCAGCAGCCAAGCCGGGACGGAAAAAACTAACTATGGCTACACCTTC. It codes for CASSQAGTEKTNYGYTF.

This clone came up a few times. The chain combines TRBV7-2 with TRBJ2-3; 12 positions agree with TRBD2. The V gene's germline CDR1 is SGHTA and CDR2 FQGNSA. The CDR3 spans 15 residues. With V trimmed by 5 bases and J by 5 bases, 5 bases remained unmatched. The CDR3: CASSPSGGAIDTQYF. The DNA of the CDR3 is TGTGCCAGCAGCCCTAGCGGGGGGGCCATAGATACGCAGTATTTT.

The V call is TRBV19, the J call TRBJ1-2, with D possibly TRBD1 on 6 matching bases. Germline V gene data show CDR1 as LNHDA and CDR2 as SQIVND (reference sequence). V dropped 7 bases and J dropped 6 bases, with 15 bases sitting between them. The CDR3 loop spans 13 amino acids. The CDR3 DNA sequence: TGTGCCAGTAACCGTACTCCAGGGGATGGCTACACCTTC. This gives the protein CASNRTPGDGYTF.

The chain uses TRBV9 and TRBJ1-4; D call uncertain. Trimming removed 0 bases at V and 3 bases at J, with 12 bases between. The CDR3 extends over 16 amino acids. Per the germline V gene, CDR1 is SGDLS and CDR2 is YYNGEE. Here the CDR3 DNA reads TGTGCCAGCAGCGTAGGTGGTGGGAGTTCTAATGAAAAACTGTTTTTT. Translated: CASSVGGGSSNEKLFF.

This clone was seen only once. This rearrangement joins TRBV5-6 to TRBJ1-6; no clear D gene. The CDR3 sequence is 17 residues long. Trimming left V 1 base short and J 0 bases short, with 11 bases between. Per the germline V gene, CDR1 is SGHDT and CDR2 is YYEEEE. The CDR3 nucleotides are TGTGCCAGCAGCTTGTTCTGGGAGAACTCCTATAATTCACCCCTCCACTTT. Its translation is CASSLFWENSYNSPLHF.

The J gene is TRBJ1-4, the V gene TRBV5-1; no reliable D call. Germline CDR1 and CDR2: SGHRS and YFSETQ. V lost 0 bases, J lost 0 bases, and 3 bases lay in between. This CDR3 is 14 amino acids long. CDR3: CASSLEATNEKLFF. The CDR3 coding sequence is TGCGCCAGCAGCTTGGAGGCAACTAATGAAAAACTGTTTTTT.

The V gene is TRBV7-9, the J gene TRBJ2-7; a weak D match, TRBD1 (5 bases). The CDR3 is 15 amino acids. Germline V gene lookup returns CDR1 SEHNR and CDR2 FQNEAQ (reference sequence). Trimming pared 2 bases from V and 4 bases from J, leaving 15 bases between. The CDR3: CASSLPQQGSYEQYF. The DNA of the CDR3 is TGTGCCAGCAGCTTACCCCAGCAGGGATCTTACGAGCAGTACTTC.

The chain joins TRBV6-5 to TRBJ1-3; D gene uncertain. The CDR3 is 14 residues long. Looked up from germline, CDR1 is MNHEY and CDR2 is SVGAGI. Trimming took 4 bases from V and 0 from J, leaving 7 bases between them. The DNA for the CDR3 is TGTGCCAGCAGTTTAGACGGCTCTGGAAACACCATATATTTT. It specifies CASSLDGSGNTIYF.

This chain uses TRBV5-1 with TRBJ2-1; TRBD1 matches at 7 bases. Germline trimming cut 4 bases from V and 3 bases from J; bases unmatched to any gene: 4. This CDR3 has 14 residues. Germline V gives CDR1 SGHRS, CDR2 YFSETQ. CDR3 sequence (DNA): TGCGCCAGCAGCGACAGGGACGTCTACAATGAGCAGTTCTTC. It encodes CASSDRDVYNEQFF.

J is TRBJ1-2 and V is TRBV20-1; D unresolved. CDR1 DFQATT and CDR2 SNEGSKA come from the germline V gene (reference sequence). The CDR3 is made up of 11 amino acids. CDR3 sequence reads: CRAGFNYGYTF. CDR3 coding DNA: TGCAGAGCGGGATTTAACTATGGCTACACCTTC.

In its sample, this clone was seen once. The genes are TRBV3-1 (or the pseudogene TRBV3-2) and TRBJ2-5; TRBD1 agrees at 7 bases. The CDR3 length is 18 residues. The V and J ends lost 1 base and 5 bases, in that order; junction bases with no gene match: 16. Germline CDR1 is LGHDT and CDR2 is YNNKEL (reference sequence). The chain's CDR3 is CASSQAIRDDRAEETQYF. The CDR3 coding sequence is TGTGCCAGCAGCCAAGCAATTCGGGACGACAGGGCAGAGGAGACCCAGTACTTC.

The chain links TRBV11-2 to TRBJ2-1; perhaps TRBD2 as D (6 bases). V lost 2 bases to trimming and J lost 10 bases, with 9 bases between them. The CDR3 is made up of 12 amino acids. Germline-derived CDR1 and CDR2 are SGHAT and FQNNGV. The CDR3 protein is CASSLSRGEQFF. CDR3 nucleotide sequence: TGTGCCAGCAGCTTATCCCGGGGGGAGCAGTTCTTC.

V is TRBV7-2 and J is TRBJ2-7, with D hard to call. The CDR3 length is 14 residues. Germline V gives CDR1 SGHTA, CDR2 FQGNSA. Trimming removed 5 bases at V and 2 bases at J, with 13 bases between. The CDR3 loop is CASSPDLNAYEQYF. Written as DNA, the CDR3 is TGTGCCAGCAGCCCTGACTTAAATGCCTACGAGCAGTACTTC.